The source of this T cell receptor beta chain is a study of T cells after posttransplantation cyclophosphamide. The protocol was immunoSEQ multiplex PCR, while the TCRdb copy is restricted to in-frame clones and leaves out a portion. The sample lists tens of thousands of clones, 90% to 95% occurring once. As to this clone: Its antigen is undetermined.

CDR1 SNHLY and CDR2 FYNNEI come from the germline V gene. This CDR3 contains 14 residues. The J segment lost 5 bases and the V segment lost 5 bases, leaving 8 bases of the junction unmatched. Whole-study results and caveats: Later blood repertoires were often dominated by clones from the donor CD8+ memory compartment. Tissue-infiltrating T cells from skin or gut overlapped little with blood T cells.

Material for sequencing was PBMCs. This TCR was sampled from a woman aged 25 to 39 in good health and a related stem cell transplant donor. This chain uses TRBV2 with TRBJ1-1; TRBD1 matches at 7 bases. The CDR3 nucleotides are TGTGCCAGCAGTCCTTTAGGGGGCCGAACTGAAGCTTTCTTT. Translating gives CASSPLGGRTEAFF.